This T cell receptor (beta chain) was obtained from a study of T-cell memory formation after mild COVID-19 (dated by TCRdb to 2020 to 2022). With respect to the entire study: TCR sequence clusters from the two donors were found to be largely donor specific. In a couple of donors, T-cell clones that expanded and contracted after mild COVID-19 were tracked by sequencing TCRalpha and TCRbeta repertoires over time. The cohort was made up of two young adult volunteers, one female and one male, who were previously healthy. Findings and caveats that apply to the study as a whole: From day 15 to 85, contracting clones showed balanced CD4/CD8 phenotypes, whereas a second wave of clones that expanded from day 15 to 37 leaned towards CD4+. The study covered only two mild cases, and larger cohorts including severe cases with pre-infection samples were considered necessary. The detection of some responding clones in pre-infection memory suggests that pre-existing cross-reactive memory T cells joined the SARS-CoV-2 response. Contracting CD4+ clones were located mainly in the CM and EM memory subsets, whereas CD8+ clones were found to be enriched in EMRA. Whether the second-wave clones peaking on day 37 were SARS-CoV-2 specific was not confirmed.

This clonotype was observed a few times. The antigen it binds to is not known. Base-call qualities are not available, and no considerably larger clone is one nucleotide away. Sequencing was carried out with an Illumina NovaSeq 6000. TCRalpha and TCRbeta cDNA libraries were constructed by 5'RACE with constant-segment primers, with sample barcodes and unique molecular identifiers being introduced. Trizol reagent was used to extract RNA from every sample. Libraries were amplified in two PCR steps, with a second sample barcode and Illumina TruSeq adapters added in the second step. The libraries were sequenced on an Illumina NovaSeq using 2 x 150 bp paired-end reads. Under the source paper's analysis protocol: Demultiplexing of reads and collapsing into UMI-guided consensus sequences were performed with migec v1.2.7. Using mixcr v2.1.11, the UMI consensuses were aligned to TRA and TRB V and J templates and assembled into clonotypes. A clonotype was counted as expanded or contracted only when both edgeR and NoisET called the clonotype significant, with the noise models trained on biological replicates. For edgeR calls, the thresholds were a false discovery rate-adjusted p below 0.01 and a log2 fold-change of 1. As an exploratory analysis of dynamics, max-normalized trajectories of the 1000 most abundant clonotypes were examined with PCA combined with hierarchical clustering. Separately sequenced CD4+ and CD8+ repertoires were used to assign a CD4 or CD8 phenotype to each responding clone. TCRdb ran its own pipeline on the public reads, namely fastp trimming at Q25 and MiXCR clone calling, and kept in-frame beta chains. CDR3 protein sequences are deduplicated, and each keeps its most common genes and DNA. The V and J calls were determined by TCRdb, not by the authors. This sample gives fewer than 150,000 distinct CDR3 sequences in total; 17% of them show up just once. The ten largest clones represent 4% to 6% of the sample.

Ficoll-Paque density gradient centrifugation was used to isolate PBMCs. V sheds 3 bases and J sheds 8 bases, leaving 10 bases between their ends. The CDR3 has 11 amino acids, counting the end cysteine and phenylalanine. Only CDR3 DNA is held: 33 bases, read in frame from base 1. The germline V gene (reference sequence) gives CDR1 as DFQATT and CDR2 as SNEGSKA. This chain joins TRBV20-1 to TRBJ1-2, with the D gene uncertain. Sequenced input: PBMCs or a T cell subset sorted from them (not recorded which). This receptor was taken from a man aged 18 to 30 who had mild COVID-19 (a few samples of this study predate the infection). The sample titles of this study are shuffled in the database, so cell type and time point are left out; the donor was told from shared clones. The CDR3 in this case is CSASATGGYTF. The sequenced DNA: TGCAGTGCTAGTGCGACGGGGGGCTACACCTTC.